Listed here are 8 T cell receptor beta chains from one sample, sequenced in a study of low-dose radiotherapy and immunotherapy resistance in tumors. Alpha- and beta-chain coverage of first-strand cDNA came from TRAV- and TRBV-specific primers. TCR amplification ran roughly 20 PCR cycles using constant-region and V-primer adapter primers. TCRdb re-analysed the reads in MiXCR, keeping a single row per CDR3 protein. The data hold 70,000 to 95,000 distinct CDR3 sequences, with over 15% observed a single time. Time point specified: before trial treatment. Material: PBMCs, obtained before treatment. Receptors originate from a male donor with prostate cancer.

Many counts were recorded for this clonotype. The V call is TRBV19, the J call TRBJ1-1, with D hard to call. Germline lookup yields CDR1 LNHDA and CDR2 SQIVND (reference sequence). The length of the CDR3 is 14 residues. Deletions cut 1 base from V and 5 bases from J, with 11 bases between. As DNA, the CDR3 is TGTGCCAGTAGTATAGCCCCGGAGGGAACTGAAGCTTTCTTT. Encoded protein: CASSIAPEGTEAFF.

This clonotype was detected ten times or more. The gene calls are TRBV10-3 and TRBJ2-3; TRBD2 agrees at 15 bases. The V gene end was trimmed by 8 bases and the J gene end by 4 bases; junction bases not matched to a gene: 4. Germline V gene lookup returns CDR1 ENHRY and CDR2 SYGVKD. The CDR3 totals 15 residues. CDR3 DNA sequence: TGTGCCATCGGGACTAGCGGGGGGTCCGCAGATACGCAGTATTTT. Translated: CAIGTSGGSADTQYF.

For this clonotype: The DNA is left out, because the CDR3 cannot be placed on it with certainty; the CDR3 is given as TCRdb lists it. The rearrangement uses TRBV7-6 and TRBJ2-2; TRBD2, as called in the table, went unchecked against the DNA. CDR1 SGHVS and CDR2 FNYEAQ come from the germline V gene. Ends included, the CDR3 has 18 residues. CDR3: CASSLLLARNTGELFFFF.

The chain employs TRBV7-2 and TRBJ2-5, with D tentatively TRBD2 (7 bases). Germline V gives CDR1 SGHTA, CDR2 FQGNSA. V shed 5 bases and J shed 7 bases, with 14 bases lying between them. The CDR3 contains 13 residues. CDR3 in DNA: TGTGCCAGCAGCGCAATGAGGGGGGGGACCCAGTACTTC. Encoded protein: CASSAMRGGTQYF.

In this sample, this clonotype turned up many times. The CDR3 here is CASSLGGIWNEQYF. CDR3 in DNA: TGCGCCAGCAGCTTGGGAGGGATTTGGAACGAGCAGTACTTC. The V gene is TRBV5-1, the J gene TRBJ2-7; maybe TRBD2 (5 bases). V was shortened by 0 bases and J by 5 bases, with 12 bases between the two germline ends. The V gene's germline CDR1 is SGHRS and CDR2 YFSETQ. The CDR3 extends over 14 amino acids.

In its sample, this clonotype was seen many times. This chain joins TRBV18 and TRBJ2-3, with a weak D call TRBD2 (5 bases). The CDR3 has 13 amino acids. V lost 3 bases and J 1 base, leaving 5 bases between the germline ends. Per germline, CDR1 KGHSH and CDR2 LQKENI. The CDR3 DNA follows: TGTGCCAGCTCACCTAGCGGCACAGATACGCAGTATTTT. This gives the protein CASSPSGTDTQYF.

This clonotype was observed many times. The chain employs TRBV27 and TRBJ2-5; TRBD2 aligns across 9 bases. From germline, CDR1 is MNHEY and CDR2 SMNVEV (reference sequence). Trimming removed 4 bases from V and 5 bases from J; junction bases left unmatched: 29. This CDR3 region has 22 residues. The CDR3 sequence: CASSYQVPLGGGGEDGRETQYF. CDR3 nucleotide sequence: TGTGCCAGCAGTTATCAGGTCCCGCTAGGCGGGGGGGGAGAAGATGGTCGTGAGACCCAGTACTTC.

This clonotype was detected ten times or more. The chain couples TRBV6-1 to TRBJ2-1, with 7 bases that match TRBD2. This CDR3 comprises 15 residues. Germline CDR1 MNHNS, CDR2 SASEGT. The trim removed 6 bases at V and 0 bases at J, leaving 5 bases unmatched. CDR3 loop: CASRLRGSSYNEQFF. As DNA, the CDR3 is TGTGCCAGCAGACTGCGGGGGAGCTCCTACAATGAGCAGTTCTTC.